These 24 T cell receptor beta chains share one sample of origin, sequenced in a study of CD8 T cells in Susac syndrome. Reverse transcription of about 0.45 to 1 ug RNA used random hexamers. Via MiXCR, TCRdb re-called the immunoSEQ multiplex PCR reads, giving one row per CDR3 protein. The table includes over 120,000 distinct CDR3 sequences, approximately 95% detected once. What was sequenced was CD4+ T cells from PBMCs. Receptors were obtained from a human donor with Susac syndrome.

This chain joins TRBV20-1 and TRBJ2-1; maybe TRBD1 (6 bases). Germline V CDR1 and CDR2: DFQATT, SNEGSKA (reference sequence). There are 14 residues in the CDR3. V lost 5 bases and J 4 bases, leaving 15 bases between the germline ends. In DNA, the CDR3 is TGCAGTGCTCTAGACCAACAGGGATACAATGAGCAGTTCTTC. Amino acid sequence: CSALDQQGYNEQFF.

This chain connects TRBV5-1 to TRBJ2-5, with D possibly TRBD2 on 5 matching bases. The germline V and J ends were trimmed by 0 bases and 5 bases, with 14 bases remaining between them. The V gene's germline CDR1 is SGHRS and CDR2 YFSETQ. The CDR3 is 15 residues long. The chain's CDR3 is CASSLDRLASETQYF. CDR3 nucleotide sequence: TGCGCCAGCAGCTTGGATCGGCTAGCTTCCGAGACCCAGTACTTC.

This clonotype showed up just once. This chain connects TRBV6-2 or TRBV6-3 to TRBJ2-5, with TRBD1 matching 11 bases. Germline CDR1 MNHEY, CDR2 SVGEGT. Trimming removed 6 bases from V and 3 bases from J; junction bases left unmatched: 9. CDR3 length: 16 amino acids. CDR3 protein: CASSRGPGQGEETQYF. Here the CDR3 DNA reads TGTGCCAGCAGCAGAGGCCCGGGACAGGGGGAAGAGACCCAGTACTTC.

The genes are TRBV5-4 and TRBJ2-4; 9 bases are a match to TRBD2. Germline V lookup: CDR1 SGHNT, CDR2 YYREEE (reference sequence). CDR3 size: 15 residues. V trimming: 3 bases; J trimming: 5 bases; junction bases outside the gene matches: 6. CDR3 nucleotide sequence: TGTGCCAGCAGCTCTGAGCGGGAGGCCCAAAACATTCAGTACTTC. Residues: CASSSEREAQNIQYF.

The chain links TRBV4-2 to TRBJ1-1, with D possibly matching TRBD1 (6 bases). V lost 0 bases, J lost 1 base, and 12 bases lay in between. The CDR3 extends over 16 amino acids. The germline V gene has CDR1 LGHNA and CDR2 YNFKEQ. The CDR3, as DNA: TGTGCCAGCAGCCAAGATCGGGGGGCGGGGAACACTGAAGCTTTCTTT. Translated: CASSQDRGAGNTEAFF.

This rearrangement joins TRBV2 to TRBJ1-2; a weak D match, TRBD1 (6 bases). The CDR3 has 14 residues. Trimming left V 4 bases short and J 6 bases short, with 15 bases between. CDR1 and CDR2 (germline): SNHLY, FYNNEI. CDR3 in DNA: TGTGCCAGCAGTGCCGGACAGTGGGGTAATGGCTACACCTTC. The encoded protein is CASSAGQWGNGYTF.

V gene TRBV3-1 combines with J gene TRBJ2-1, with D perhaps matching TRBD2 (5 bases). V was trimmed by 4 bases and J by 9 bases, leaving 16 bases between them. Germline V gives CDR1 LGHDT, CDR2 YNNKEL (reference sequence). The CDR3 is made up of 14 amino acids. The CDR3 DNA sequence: TGTGCCAGCAGCCGTAGCGCCGAGGTGGGTGAGCAGTTCTTC. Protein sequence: CASSRSAEVGEQFF.

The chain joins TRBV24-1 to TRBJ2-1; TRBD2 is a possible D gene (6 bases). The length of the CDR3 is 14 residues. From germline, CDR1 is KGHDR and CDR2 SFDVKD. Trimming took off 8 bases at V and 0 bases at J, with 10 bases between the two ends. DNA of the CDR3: TGTGCCACCACCTCCGGGAGCTCCTACAATGAGCAGTTCTTC. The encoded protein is CATTSGSSYNEQFF.

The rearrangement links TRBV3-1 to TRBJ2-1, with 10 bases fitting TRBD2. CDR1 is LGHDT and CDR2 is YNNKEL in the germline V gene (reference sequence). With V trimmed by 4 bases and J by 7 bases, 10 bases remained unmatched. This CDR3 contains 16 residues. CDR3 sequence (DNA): TGTGCCAGCAGCCTTATTCGGACTAGCGGATTAAATGAGCAGTTCTTC. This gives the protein CASSLIRTSGLNEQFF.

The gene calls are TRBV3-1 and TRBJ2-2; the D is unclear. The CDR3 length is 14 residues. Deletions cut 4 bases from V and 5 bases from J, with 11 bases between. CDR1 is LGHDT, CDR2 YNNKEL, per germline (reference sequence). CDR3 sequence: CASSRSGGTGELFF. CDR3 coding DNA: TGTGCCAGCAGCCGGTCGGGTGGGACCGGGGAGCTGTTTTTT.

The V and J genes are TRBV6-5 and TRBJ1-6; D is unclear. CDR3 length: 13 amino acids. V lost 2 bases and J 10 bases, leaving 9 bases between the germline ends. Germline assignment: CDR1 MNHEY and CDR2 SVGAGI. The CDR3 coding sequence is TGTGCCAGCAGTTACGAAGTGGACTCACCCCTCCACTTT. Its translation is CASSYEVDSPLHF.

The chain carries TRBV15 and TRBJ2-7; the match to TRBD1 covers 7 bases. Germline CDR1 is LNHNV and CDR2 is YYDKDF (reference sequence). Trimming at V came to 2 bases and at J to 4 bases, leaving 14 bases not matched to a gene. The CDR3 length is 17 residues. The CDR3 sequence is CATSRTRTGATFYEQYF. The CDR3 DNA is TGTGCCACCAGCAGAACGAGAACAGGGGCGACTTTTTACGAGCAGTACTTC.

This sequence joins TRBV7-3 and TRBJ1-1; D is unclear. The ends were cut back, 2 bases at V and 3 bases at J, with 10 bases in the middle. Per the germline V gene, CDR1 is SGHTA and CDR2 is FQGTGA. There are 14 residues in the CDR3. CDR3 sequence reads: CASSLAGLDTEAFF. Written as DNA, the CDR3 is TGTGCCAGCAGCTTAGCCGGGTTGGACACTGAAGCTTTCTTT.

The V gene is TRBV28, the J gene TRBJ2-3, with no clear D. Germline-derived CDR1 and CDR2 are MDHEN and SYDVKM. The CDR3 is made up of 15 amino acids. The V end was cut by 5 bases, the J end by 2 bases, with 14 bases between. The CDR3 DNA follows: TGTGCCAGCAGTCCAGCCGGGCTCACCACAGATACGCAGTATTTT. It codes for CASSPAGLTTDTQYF.

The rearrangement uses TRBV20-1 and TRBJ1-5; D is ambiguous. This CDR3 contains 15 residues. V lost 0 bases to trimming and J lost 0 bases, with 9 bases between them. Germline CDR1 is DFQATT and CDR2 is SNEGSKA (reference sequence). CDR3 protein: CSARDLGNSNQPQHF. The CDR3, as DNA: TGCAGTGCTAGAGATCTAGGGAATAGCAATCAGCCCCAGCATTTT.

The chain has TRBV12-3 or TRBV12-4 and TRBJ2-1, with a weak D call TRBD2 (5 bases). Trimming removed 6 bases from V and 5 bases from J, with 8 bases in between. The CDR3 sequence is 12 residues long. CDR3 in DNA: TGTGCCAGCAGAGTTAGCGACAATGAGCAGTTCTTC. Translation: CASRVSDNEQFF.

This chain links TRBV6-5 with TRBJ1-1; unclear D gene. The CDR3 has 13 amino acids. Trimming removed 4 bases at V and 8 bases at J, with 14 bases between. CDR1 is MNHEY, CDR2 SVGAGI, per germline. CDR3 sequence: CASSSPRTAEAFF. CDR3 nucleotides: TGTGCCAGCAGTTCCCCTCGGACGGCGGAAGCTTTCTTT.

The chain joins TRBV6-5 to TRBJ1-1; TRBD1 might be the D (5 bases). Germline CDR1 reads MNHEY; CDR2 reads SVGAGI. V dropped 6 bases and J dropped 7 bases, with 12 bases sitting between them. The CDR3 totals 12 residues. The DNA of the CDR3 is TGTGCCAGCAGCCCCGCGGGGGGTGAAGCTTTCTTT. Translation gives CASSPAGGEAFF.

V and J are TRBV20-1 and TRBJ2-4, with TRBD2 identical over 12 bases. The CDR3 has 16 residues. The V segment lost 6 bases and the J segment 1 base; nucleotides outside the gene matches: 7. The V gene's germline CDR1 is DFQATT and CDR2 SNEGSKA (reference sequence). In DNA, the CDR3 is TGCAGTGCGCAACGTCTAGCGGGAGGGGCCAAAAACATTCAGTACTTC. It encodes CSAQRLAGGAKNIQYF.

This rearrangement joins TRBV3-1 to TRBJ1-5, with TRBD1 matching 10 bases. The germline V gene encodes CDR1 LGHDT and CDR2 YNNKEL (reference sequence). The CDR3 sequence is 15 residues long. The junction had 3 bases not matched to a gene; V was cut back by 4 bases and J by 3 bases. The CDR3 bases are TGTGCCAGCAGCCCGACAGGGGGCTTCAATCAGCCCCAGCATTTT. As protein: CASSPTGGFNQPQHF.

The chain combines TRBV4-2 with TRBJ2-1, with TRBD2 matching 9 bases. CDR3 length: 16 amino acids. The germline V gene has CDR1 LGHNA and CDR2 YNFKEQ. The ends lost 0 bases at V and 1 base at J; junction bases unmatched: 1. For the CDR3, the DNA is TGTGCCAGCAGCCAAGAGACTAGCGGATCCTACAATGAGCAGTTCTTC. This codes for CASSQETSGSYNEQFF.

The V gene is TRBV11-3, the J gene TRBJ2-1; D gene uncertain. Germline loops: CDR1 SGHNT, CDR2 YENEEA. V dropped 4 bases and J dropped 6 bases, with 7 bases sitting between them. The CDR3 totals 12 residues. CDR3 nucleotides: TGTGCCAGCAGCTCCGACGGCAATGAGCAGTTCTTC. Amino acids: CASSSDGNEQFF.

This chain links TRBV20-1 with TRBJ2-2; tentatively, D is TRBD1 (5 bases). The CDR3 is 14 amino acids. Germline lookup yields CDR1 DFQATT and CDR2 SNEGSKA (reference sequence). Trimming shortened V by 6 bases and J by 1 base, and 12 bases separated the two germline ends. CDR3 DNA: TGCAGTGCCTGGGGCAGACTGAACACCGGGGAGCTGTTTTTT. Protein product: CSAWGRLNTGELFF.

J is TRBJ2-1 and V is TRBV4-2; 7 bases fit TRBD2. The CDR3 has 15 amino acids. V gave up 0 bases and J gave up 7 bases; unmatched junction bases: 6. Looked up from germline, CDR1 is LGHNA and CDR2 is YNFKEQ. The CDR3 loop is CASSQDRRTRNEQFF. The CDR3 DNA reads TGTGCCAGCAGCCAAGATCGCAGGACTAGAAATGAGCAGTTCTTC.